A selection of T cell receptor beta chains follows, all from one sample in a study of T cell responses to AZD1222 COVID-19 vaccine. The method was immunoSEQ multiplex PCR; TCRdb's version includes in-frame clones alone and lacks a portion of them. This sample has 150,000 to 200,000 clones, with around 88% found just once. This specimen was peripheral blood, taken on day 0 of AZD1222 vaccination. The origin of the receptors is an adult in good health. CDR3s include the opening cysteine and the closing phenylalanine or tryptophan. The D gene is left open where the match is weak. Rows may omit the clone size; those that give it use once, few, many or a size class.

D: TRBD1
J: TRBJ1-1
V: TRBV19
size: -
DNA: TGTGCCAGCATCACAGGGGGTATCATGAACACTGAAGCTTTCTTT
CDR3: CASITGGIMNTEAFF

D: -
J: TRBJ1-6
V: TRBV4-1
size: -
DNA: TGCGCCAGCAGCCAACAGGGGTTGGGTAATTCACCCCTCCACTTT
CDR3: CASSQQGLGNSPLHF

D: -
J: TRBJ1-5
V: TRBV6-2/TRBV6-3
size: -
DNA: TGTGCCAGCAGTTACGATAGGAAAAATCAGCCCCAGCATTTT
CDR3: CASSYDRKNQPQHF

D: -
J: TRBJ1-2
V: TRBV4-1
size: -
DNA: TGCGCCAGCAGCCAAGAGGTTGCAGGTATGGCCTATGGCTACACCTTC
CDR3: CASSQEVAGMAYGYTF

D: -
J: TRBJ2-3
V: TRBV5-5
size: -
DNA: TGTGCCAGCAGCTCCGGACAGCCTAGCACAGATACGCAGTATTTT
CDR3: CASSSGQPSTDTQYF

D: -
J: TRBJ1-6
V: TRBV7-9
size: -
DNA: TGTGCCAGCAGCTCTGACCGGCTTAATTCACCCCTCCACTTT
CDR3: CASSSDRLNSPLHF

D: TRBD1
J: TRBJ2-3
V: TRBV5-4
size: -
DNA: TGTGCCAGCAGTCTGACAGGGATGCGCTCAGATACGCAGTATTTT
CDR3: CASSLTGMRSDTQYF

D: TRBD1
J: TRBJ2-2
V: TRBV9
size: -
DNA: TGTGCCAGCAGCGTCAGGGTGGGGACAGGGTTAACCGGGGAGCTGTTTTTT
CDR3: CASSVRVGTGLTGELFF

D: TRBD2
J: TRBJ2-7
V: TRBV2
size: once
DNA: TGTGCCAGCAGGACCCTAGGGGCGCGGGGGAACCACTACGAGCAGTACTTC
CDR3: CASRTLGARGNHYEQYF

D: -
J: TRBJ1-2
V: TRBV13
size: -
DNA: TGTGCCAGCAGCTTCTATGAAGGGCGGGATGATGGCTACACCTTC
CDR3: CASSFYEGRDDGYTF

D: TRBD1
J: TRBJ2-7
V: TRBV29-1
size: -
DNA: TGCAGCGTTGAACACCCCACGGGACAGGGGGGATACGAGCAGTACTTC
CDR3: CSVEHPTGQGGYEQYF

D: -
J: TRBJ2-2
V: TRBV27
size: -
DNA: TGTGCCAGCAAAAGGCCCTACACCGGGGAGCTGTTTTTT
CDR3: CASKRPYTGELFF

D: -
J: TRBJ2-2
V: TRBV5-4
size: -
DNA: TGTGCCAGCAGCCCGTTTCGGGACACCGGGGAGCTGTTTTTT
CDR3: CASSPFRDTGELFF

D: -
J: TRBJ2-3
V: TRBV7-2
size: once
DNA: TGTGCCAGCAGCTACGGCATGGGGTCAGATACGCAGTATTTT
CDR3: CASSYGMGSDTQYF

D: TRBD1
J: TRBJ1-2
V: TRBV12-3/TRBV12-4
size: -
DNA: TGTGCCAGCAGTTCAATTACAGGGGTCGGCTACACCTTC
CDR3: CASSSITGVGYTF

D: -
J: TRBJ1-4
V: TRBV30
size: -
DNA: TGTGCCCGGAAGGACAGTTCTAATGAAAAACTGTTTTTT
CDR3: CARKDSSNEKLFF

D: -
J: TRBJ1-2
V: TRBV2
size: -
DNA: TGTGCCAGCAGTGTCCTCTATGGCTACACCTTC
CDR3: CASSVLYGYTF

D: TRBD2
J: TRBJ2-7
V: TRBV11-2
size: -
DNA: TGTGCCAGCAGCGTGGGGAAACTAGCGGGAGTAGGGGAGCAGTACTTC
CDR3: CASSVGKLAGVGEQYF

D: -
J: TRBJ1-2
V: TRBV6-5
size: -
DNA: TGTGCCAGCAGTTTCCAGGGGCGGACCCCGTATGGCTACACCTTC
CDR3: CASSFQGRTPYGYTF

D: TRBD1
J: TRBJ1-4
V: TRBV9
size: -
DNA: TGTGCCAGCAGCGTAGAAGACAGGGTCGAGGAAAAACTGTTTTTT
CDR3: CASSVEDRVEEKLFF

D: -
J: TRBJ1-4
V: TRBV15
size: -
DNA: TGTGCCACCAGGCTACACGGGACAGAAAAACTGTTTTTT
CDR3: CATRLHGTEKLFF

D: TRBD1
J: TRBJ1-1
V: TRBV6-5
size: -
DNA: TGTGCCAGCAGGTGGGGACAGCTGAACACTGAAGCTTTCTTT
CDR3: CASRWGQLNTEAFF

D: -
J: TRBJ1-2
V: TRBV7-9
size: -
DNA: TGTGCCAGCAGCTTATTACAGGGTCCCTATGGCTACACCTTC
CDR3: CASSLLQGPYGYTF

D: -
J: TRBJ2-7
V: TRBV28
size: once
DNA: TGTGCCAGCAGACAGGGAGCTGGGTACGAGCAGTACTTC
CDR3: CASRQGAGYEQYF

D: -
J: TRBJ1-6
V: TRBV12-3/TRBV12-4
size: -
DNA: TGTGCCAGCAGTTCGTCGGTAGGGGCCCTCCACTTT
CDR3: CASSSSVGALHF

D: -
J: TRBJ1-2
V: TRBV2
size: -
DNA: TGTGCCAGCAGACCTGTCCTCATTGAGGGCTACACCTTC
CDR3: CASRPVLIEGYTF

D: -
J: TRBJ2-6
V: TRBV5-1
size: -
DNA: TGCGCCAGCAGCTTCGGGGGATCTGGGGCCAACGTCCTGACTTTC
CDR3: CASSFGGSGANVLTF

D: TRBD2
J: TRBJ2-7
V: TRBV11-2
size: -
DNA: TGTGCCAGCAGCTCCGTAGCGGGGCGCTCCTACGAGCAGTACTTC
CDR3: CASSSVAGRSYEQYF

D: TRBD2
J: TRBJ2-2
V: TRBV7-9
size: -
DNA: TGTGCCAGCAGCTTACCGACTAGCGGGGCCGGGGAGCTGTTTTTT
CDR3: CASSLPTSGAGELFF

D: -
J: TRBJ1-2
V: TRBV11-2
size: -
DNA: TGTGCCAGCAGCTTAAGCGGCTATGGCTACACCTTC
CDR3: CASSLSGYGYTF

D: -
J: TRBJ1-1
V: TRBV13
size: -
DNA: TGTGCCAGCAGCTTAGTCGGGTTCACTGAAGCTTTCTTT
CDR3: CASSLVGFTEAFF

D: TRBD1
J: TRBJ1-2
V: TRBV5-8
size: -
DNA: TGTGCAGAGGGGGCGGCCTATGGCTACACCTTC
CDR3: CAEGAAYGYTF

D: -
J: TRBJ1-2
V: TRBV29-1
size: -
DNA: TGCAGCGTTGTACAGGGCGGCTATGGCTACACCTTC
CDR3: CSVVQGGYGYTF

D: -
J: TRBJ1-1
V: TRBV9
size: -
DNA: TGTGCCAGCAGCGACTCACAGGGCGTTGGGACTGAAGCTTTCTTT
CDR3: CASSDSQGVGTEAFF

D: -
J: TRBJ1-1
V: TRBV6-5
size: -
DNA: TGTGCCAGCGGCAGGGGAAGGGCTGAAGCTTTCTTT
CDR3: CASGRGRAEAFF

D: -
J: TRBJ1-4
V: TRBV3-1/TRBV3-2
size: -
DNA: -
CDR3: CASSQDVAVLRDEKLFF

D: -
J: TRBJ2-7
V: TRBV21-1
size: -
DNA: TGTGCCAGCAGCGCCCGACAGGGAGCCTACGAGCAGTACTTC
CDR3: CASSARQGAYEQYF

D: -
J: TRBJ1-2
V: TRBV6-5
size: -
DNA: TGTGCCAGCAGCCCACAGGGTTCTAACTATGGCTACACCTTC
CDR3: CASSPQGSNYGYTF

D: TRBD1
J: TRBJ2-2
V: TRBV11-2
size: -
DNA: TGTGCCAGCAGCCCTAAGGGACAGTACACCGGGGAGCTGTTTTTT
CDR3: CASSPKGQYTGELFF

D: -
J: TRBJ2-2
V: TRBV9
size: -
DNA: TGTGCCAGCAGCCCCGGGGATGCGACCGGGGAGCTGTTTTTT
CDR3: CASSPGDATGELFF

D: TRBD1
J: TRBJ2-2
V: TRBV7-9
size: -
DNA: TGTGCCAGCTTCCCCCCGGGACAGGGCACCGGGGAGCTGTTTTTT
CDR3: CASFPPGQGTGELFF

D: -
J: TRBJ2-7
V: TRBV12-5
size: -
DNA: TGTGCTAGTGGTTTGGTAGGTCAATCCGAGCAGTACTTC
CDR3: CASGLVGQSEQYF